A single sample gave rise to the 31 T cell receptor beta chains below, sequenced in a study of cytomegalovirus exposure and HLA in healthy donors. It was with 60 Vbeta and 13 Jbeta primers that the PCR ran. Some clones are missing from TCRdb's copy, which holds only in-frame ones; the method was immunoSEQ multiplex PCR. This sample has 85,000 to 120,000 clones, with 70% to 75% found just once. The sample taken for sequencing was PBMCs. The receptors come from a female donor in good health and CMV-seronegative.

This clone occurred a few times. The J gene is TRBJ2-3, the V gene TRBV9; 8 positions match TRBD2. Germline V CDR1 and CDR2: SGDLS, YYNGEE. This CDR3 region has 16 residues. J was trimmed by 1 base and V by 4 bases; bases with no gene match: 8. CDR3 in DNA: TGTGCCAGCAGCCGTACTAGCGGTGGGGGCACAGATACGCAGTATTTT. The encoded protein is CASSRTSGGGTDTQYF.

The V gene is TRBV19, the J gene TRBJ1-5; D unresolved. Deletions cut 1 base from V and 5 bases from J, with 9 bases between. There are 14 residues in the CDR3. The germline V gene has CDR1 LNHDA and CDR2 SQIVND (reference sequence). The CDR3 DNA reads as TGTGCCAGTAGTATAGCAGTTTTCCATCAGCCCCAGCATTTT. This translates into CASSIAVFHQPQHF.

The genes are TRBV13 and TRBJ1-1; possibly TRBD1 for D (6 bases). CDR1 is PRHDT and CDR2 is FYEKMQ in the germline V gene (reference sequence). V was trimmed by 3 bases and J by 0 bases, leaving 11 bases between them. The CDR3 totals 15 residues. In DNA form, the CDR3 reads TGTGCCAGCAGCTTCAACAGGGACATGAACACTGAAGCTTTCTTT. This encodes CASSFNRDMNTEAFF.

In the case of this clone: This sample also contains other DNA sequences that code for the same CDR3. J is TRBJ2-3 and V is TRBV5-1, with 9 positions matching TRBD2. Germline assignment: CDR1 SGHRS and CDR2 YFSETQ. The CDR3 spans 15 residues. Trimming removed 1 base from V and 0 bases from J; junction bases left unmatched: 0. Here the CDR3 reads CASSLTSGSTDTQYF. In DNA, the CDR3 is TGCGCCAGCAGCTTGACTAGCGGGAGCACAGATACGCAGTATTTT. Based on the CDR3 plus reference TRBV5-1 and TRBJ2-3, the full variable domain is KAGVTQTPRYLIKTRGQQVTLSCSPISGHRSVSWYQQTPGQGLQFLFEYFSETQRNKGNFPGRFSGRQFSNSRSEMNVSTLELGDSALYLCASSLTSGSTDTQYFGPGTRLTVL.

The genes are TRBV30 and TRBJ2-3, with a possible D match to TRBD2 (6 bases). The CDR3 has 13 residues. From germline, CDR1 is GTSNPN and CDR2 SVGIG (reference sequence). Trimming took 3 bases from V and 3 from J, leaving 10 bases between them. CDR3 nucleotides: TGTGCCTGGAGCGCGGGAAGGACAGATACGCAGTATTTT. As protein: CAWSAGRTDTQYF.

The V gene is TRBV7-2, the J gene TRBJ2-7; 7 bases fit TRBD2. Unmatched junction bases numbered 4, after V lost 0 bases and J lost 2 bases. The length of the CDR3 is 15 residues. The germline V gene has CDR1 SGHTA and CDR2 FQGNSA. The CDR3 sequence is CASSLAVGGAYEQYF. The DNA for the CDR3 is TGTGCCAGCAGCTTAGCGGTGGGAGGGGCCTACGAGCAGTACTTC.

The rearrangement links TRBV7-2 to TRBJ2-3, with 12 bases that match TRBD2. After removal of 5 bases from V and 6 bases from J, the junction contained 6 bases not matched to a gene. The V gene's germline CDR1 is SGHTA and CDR2 FQGNSA. The CDR3 length is 15 residues. The CDR3 DNA follows: TGTGCCAGCAGCCAGACTAGCGGGAGACTTGATACGCAGTATTTT. This encodes CASSQTSGRLDTQYF.

The chain carries TRBV19 and TRBJ2-3; D may be TRBD2 (5 bases). Deletions cut 5 bases from V and 3 bases from J, with 9 bases between. This CDR3 has 13 amino acids. From germline, CDR1 is LNHDA and CDR2 SQIVND (reference sequence). The CDR3 here is CASSLSGTDTQYF. The CDR3 region has the DNA TGTGCCAGTAGTCTCTCGGGGACAGATACGCAGTATTTT.

The genes are TRBV7-2 and TRBJ2-1; 10 bases line up with TRBD2. Germline CDR1 is SGHTA and CDR2 is FQGNSA. J was trimmed by 3 bases and V by 4 bases; bases with no gene match: 12. CDR3 length: 18 residues. DNA of the CDR3: TGTGCCAGCAGCTCCGGTGGGGCTAGCGGGAGATTCTACAATGAGCAGTTCTTC. It codes for CASSSGGASGRFYNEQFF.

In DNA, the CDR3 is TGTGCCAGCAGCACCTGGACAGAGAACACTGAAGCTTTCTTT. Its translation: CASSTWTENTEAFF. The V gene is TRBV7-6, the J gene TRBJ1-1; D is possibly TRBD1 (6 bases). This CDR3 is built from 14 residues. The V and J ends lost 5 bases and 1 base respectively, with 11 bases between them. The V gene's germline CDR1 is SGHVS and CDR2 FNYEAQ.

This rearrangement joins TRBV11-3 to TRBJ2-2; TRBD2 is a possible D gene (6 bases). Germline V CDR1 and CDR2: SGHNT, YENEEA. The CDR3 runs to 12 residues. The ends were cut back, 2 bases at V and 13 bases at J, with 11 bases in the middle. The chain's CDR3 is CASSLLGEALFF. CDR3 coding DNA: TGTGCCAGCAGCTTACTCGGGGAGGCGCTGTTTTTT.

The chain combines TRBV11-2 with TRBJ2-5; a possible D gene is TRBD1 (7 bases). This CDR3 region has 14 residues. The germline gives CDR1 SGHAT, CDR2 FQNNGV. With 0 bases removed from V and 4 bases from J, the gap between germline ends came to 9 bases. The CDR3 nucleotides read TGTGCCAGCAGCTTAGATCAGGGGGGAGAGACCCAGTACTTC. Its protein product is CASSLDQGGETQYF.

This clone was picked up one time. This sequence joins TRBV19 and TRBJ2-1, with 9 bases identical to TRBD2. Losses at the gene ends were 6 bases for V and 4 bases for J; bases not matched to a gene: 7. The CDR3 consists of 15 residues. Germline-derived CDR1 and CDR2 are LNHDA and SQIVND (reference sequence). The CDR3: CASRLQSGGYNEQFF. The DNA of the CDR3 is TGTGCCAGTAGGCTCCAGAGCGGGGGGTACAATGAGCAGTTCTTC.

This sequence joins TRBV15 and TRBJ1-5; D is undetermined. Germline CDR1 LNHNV, CDR2 YYDKDF (reference sequence). Trimming removed 1 base at V and 6 bases at J, with 25 bases between. The length of the CDR3 is 19 residues. As DNA, the CDR3 is TGTGCCACCAGCAGAGGGCTCCTGGTTGACATTATGTTCGGTCAGCCCCAGCATTTT. Translating it yields CATSRGLLVDIMFGQPQHF.

The V gene is TRBV4-2, the J gene TRBJ2-3; 7 bases match TRBD1. The CDR3 has 15 residues. From germline, CDR1 is LGHNA and CDR2 YNFKEQ. Germline trimming cut 1 base from V and 6 bases from J; bases unmatched to any gene: 7. CDR3 sequence reads: CASSQGGQDSDTQYF. DNA for the CDR3: TGTGCCAGCAGCCAAGGTGGACAGGACTCCGATACGCAGTATTTT.

This chain connects TRBV9 to TRBJ2-7; possible D gene TRBD2, 5 bases. Between the trimmed V and J ends, which lost 0 bases and 2 bases, there was a span of 9 bases. The CDR3 loop spans 14 amino acids. The germline V gene encodes CDR1 SGDLS and CDR2 YYNGEE. CDR3 DNA: TGTGCCAGCAGCGTAGGAGGGAACACCTACGAGCAGTACTTC. It specifies CASSVGGNTYEQYF.

By its share, this clone is large. This chain links TRBV5-1 with TRBJ2-6; perhaps TRBD2 as D (5 bases). Germline CDR1 SGHRS, CDR2 YFSETQ. Trimming pared 1 base from V and 0 bases from J, leaving 17 bases between. This CDR3 comprises 19 residues. The CDR3 nucleotides read TGCGCCAGCAGCTTGTGGGTTCGGGAAGCGGCCTCTGGGGCCAACGTCCTGACTTTC. Translation gives CASSLWVREAASGANVLTF.

The rearrangement links TRBV6-5 to TRBJ2-7, with 11 bases lining up with TRBD2. This CDR3 is built from 16 residues. CDR1 and CDR2 (germline): MNHEY, SVGAGI. V shed 4 bases, J shed 2 bases, and the junction held 7 bases outside the gene matches. CDR3 nucleotide sequence: TGTGCCAGCAGTTTTGGGGCTAGCGGGGGGCCCTACGAGCAGTACTTC. This codes for CASSFGASGGPYEQYF.

This clone appeared once. The CDR3 region is CASSIFQGPNTEAFF. CDR3 DNA: TGTGCCAGTAGTATATTTCAGGGGCCGAACACTGAAGCTTTCTTT. The rearrangement links TRBV19 to TRBJ1-1; possibly TRBD1 for D (6 bases). Trimming shortened V by 2 bases and J by 1 base, and 11 bases separated the two germline ends. CDR3 length: 15 residues. Germline V gene lookup returns CDR1 LNHDA and CDR2 SQIVND (reference sequence).

This clone has only a few counts. The chain combines TRBV27 with TRBJ2-5; 8 nucleotides agree with TRBD1. Germline values: CDR1 MNHEY, CDR2 SMNVEV (reference sequence). This CDR3 spans 13 amino acids. V lost 4 bases to trimming and J lost 11 bases; unmatched junction nucleotides: 9. CDR3 sequence reads: CASSWGRGQEQYF. The CDR3 DNA sequence: TGTGCCAGCAGTTGGGGCAGGGGGCAAGAGCAGTACTTC.

V usage is TRBV4-1 and J usage is TRBJ2-1; D not resolved. Trimming removed 0 bases from V and 2 bases from J, with 8 bases in between. Germline V gene data show CDR1 as MGHRA and CDR2 as YSYEKL. The CDR3 covers 15 residues. The CDR3 DNA is TGCGCCAGCAGCCAAGAGCAGGTTCCCTACAATGAGCAGTTCTTC. Amino acid sequence: CASSQEQVPYNEQFF.

The V and J genes are TRBV6-5 and TRBJ1-3, with TRBD1 matching over 7 bases. Germline assignment: CDR1 MNHEY and CDR2 SVGAGI. V lost 5 bases to trimming and J lost 3 bases; unmatched junction nucleotides: 4. The CDR3 contains 14 residues. This CDR3 reads CASSADRVGNTIYF. The CDR3 DNA sequence: TGTGCCAGCAGTGCAGACAGGGTTGGAAACACCATATATTTT.

This sequence joins TRBV30 and TRBJ2-2, with TRBD1 as a possible D gene (5 bases). The V and J ends lost 1 base and 3 bases respectively, with 12 bases between them. Germline loops: CDR1 GTSNPN, CDR2 SVGIG (reference sequence). This CDR3 spans 15 amino acids. CDR3 nucleotides: TGTGCCTGGAGTGGTGGCAGGGTGTACACCGGGGAGCTGTTTTTT. Its translation is CAWSGGRVYTGELFF.

The chain carries TRBV27 and TRBJ2-1, with 10 positions matching TRBD2. V trimming: 8 bases; J trimming: 7 bases; junction bases outside the gene matches: 8. The germline gives CDR1 MNHEY, CDR2 SMNVEV (reference sequence). This CDR3 comprises 14 residues. This chain's CDR3 is CASRGLADSNEQFF. The CDR3 nucleotides are TGTGCCAGCCGAGGACTAGCGGATTCGAATGAGCAGTTCTTC.

The gene calls are TRBV10-1 and TRBJ2-1; 7 bases are shared with TRBD1. The V and J ends lost 10 bases and 3 bases, in that order; junction bases with no gene match: 3. Germline lookup yields CDR1 WNHNN and CDR2 SYGVQD (reference sequence). The CDR3 is made up of 12 amino acids. The CDR3 coding sequence is TGCGCCACCGGACAGGACTACAATGAGCAGTTCTTC. It yields the protein CATGQDYNEQFF.

Comment on this clone: The sample has other DNA sequences that encode this CDR3 too. The genes are TRBV27 and TRBJ2-7, with 8 bases fitting TRBD1. V lost 0 bases to trimming and J lost 0 bases; unmatched junction nucleotides: 1. This CDR3 is built from 15 residues. Germline V gene data show CDR1 as MNHEY and CDR2 as SMNVEV (reference sequence). This CDR3 is CASSLSGQGSYEQYF. CDR3 bases: TGTGCCAGCAGTTTATCCGGACAGGGCTCCTACGAGCAGTACTTC.

This clone was counted a few times. The gene calls are TRBV11-2 and TRBJ2-3; 7 bases are shared with TRBD2. The CDR3 extends over 16 amino acids. Germline values: CDR1 SGHAT, CDR2 FQNNGV. Losses at the gene ends were 1 base for V and 3 bases for J; bases not matched to a gene: 7. The CDR3 is CASSLGPAGATDTQYF. The DNA for the CDR3 is TGTGCCAGCAGCTTAGGTCCCGCGGGAGCGACAGATACGCAGTATTTT.

The rearrangement links TRBV6-6 to TRBJ1-2; 10 positions agree with TRBD1. Trimming cost V 2 bases and J 8 bases; bases outside gene matches: 2. Germline lookup yields CDR1 MNHNY and CDR2 SVGAGI (reference sequence). This CDR3 spans 13 amino acids. The CDR3 sequence: CASSYGTGEGYTF. In nucleotides, the CDR3 is TGTGCCAGCAGTTACGGGACAGGGGAGGGCTACACCTTC.

The chain links TRBV7-6 to TRBJ2-7; TRBD2 might be the D (5 bases). In germline, CDR1 is SGHVS, CDR2 FNYEAQ. The CDR3 runs to 13 residues. The germline V and J ends were trimmed by 4 bases and 2 bases, with 9 bases remaining between them. This CDR3 is CASSSGLAYEQYF. CDR3 coding DNA: TGTGCCAGCAGCTCCGGACTGGCCTACGAGCAGTACTTC.

Only one count was recorded for this clone. This chain connects TRBV5-1 to TRBJ2-7; D remains unclear. Trimming shortened V by 5 bases and J by 0 bases, and 12 bases separated the two germline ends. Germline CDR1 SGHRS, CDR2 YFSETQ. This CDR3 region has 14 residues. The CDR3 region has the DNA TGCGCCAGCAGGATCGAGGTTAGCTCCTACGAGCAGTACTTC. Encoded protein: CASRIEVSSYEQYF. Variable domain in full (rest from reference TRBV5-1 and TRBJ2-7): KAGVTQTPRYLIKTRGQQVTLSCSPISGHRSVSWYQQTPGQGLQFLFEYFSETQRNKGNFPGRFSGRQFSNSRSEMNVSTLELGDSALYLCASRIEVSSYEQYFGPGTRLTVT.

The rearrangement joins TRBV27 to TRBJ2-7; 8 bases map to TRBD1. CDR1 is MNHEY, CDR2 SMNVEV, per germline (reference sequence). Trimming at V came to 4 bases and at J to 0 bases, leaving 5 bases not matched to a gene. This CDR3 spans 15 amino acids. CDR3 DNA: TGTGCCAGCAGTTACACCGGGACAGGCTCCTACGAGCAGTACTTC. It translates to CASSYTGTGSYEQYF.